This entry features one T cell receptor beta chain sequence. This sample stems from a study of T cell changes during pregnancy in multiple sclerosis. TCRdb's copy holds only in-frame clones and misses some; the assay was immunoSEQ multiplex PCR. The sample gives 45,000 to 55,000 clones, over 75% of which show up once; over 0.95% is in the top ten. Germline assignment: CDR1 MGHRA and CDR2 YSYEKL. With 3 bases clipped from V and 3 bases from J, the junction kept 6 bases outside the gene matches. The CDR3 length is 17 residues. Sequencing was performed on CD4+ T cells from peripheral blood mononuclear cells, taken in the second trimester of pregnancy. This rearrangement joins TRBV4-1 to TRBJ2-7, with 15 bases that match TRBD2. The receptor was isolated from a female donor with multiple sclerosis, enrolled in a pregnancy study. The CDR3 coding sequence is TGCGCCAGCAGCCACGGACTAGCGGGAGGGCTACACTACGAGCAGTACTTC. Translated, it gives CASSHGLAGGLHYEQYF.